This note documents a single T cell receptor (beta chain) sequence. This sample is drawn from a study of blood T cell repertoires in COVID-19. Sequencing used immunoSEQ multiplex PCR; TCRdb keeps in-frame clones, though not all of them. The table lists 340,000 or so clones, 65% to 90% of them singletons. Looked up from germline, CDR1 is MNHEY and CDR2 is SVGAGI. The CDR3 extends over 15 amino acids. The ends were cut back, 5 bases at V and 1 base at J, with 14 bases in the middle. This chain uses TRBV6-5 with TRBJ1-1; no clear D. The sequenced sample was PBMCs or T cells enriched from blood (not recorded which). The TCR was taken from a middle-aged woman with acute COVID-19. The CDR3 sequence: CASSIERVGNTEAFF. CDR3 DNA: TGTGCCAGCAGTATTGAGAGGGTGGGGAACACTGAAGCTTTCTTT.